The 31 T cell receptor beta chains below were found in one sample sequenced in a study of T-cell reconstitution after alpha-beta-depleted transplantation in children (dated by TCRdb to the mid-2010s). Taken with the paper, the label for treatment or condition translates to: allogeneic hematopoietic cell transplantation with graft depleted of TCRalphabeta T cells and CD19 B cells. The library was produced with PCR. Sequencing instrument: Illumina HiSeq 2500. TCR library preparation used molecular barcoding, with unique molecular identifiers applied to normalize quantification of the TCRbeta repertoire. Using fastp trimming at Q25 and MiXCR clonotype assembly, TCRdb reanalyzed the public sequencing data and kept in-frame beta chains. Every CDR3 protein is listed once, alongside the most common genes and DNA of its rows. This sample is represented by about 900,000 distinct CDR3 sequences; about 31% of them were singletons. The ten largest clones add up to over 25% of the sample.

Source: PBMCs, mostly from graft donor cells, taken 360 days after TCRalphabeta/CD19-depleted stem cell transplant. The receptors shown here come from a boy in the first two years of life who had a stem cell transplant for SCID, so the T cells may come from the graft donor.

The rearrangement joins TRBV18 to TRBJ2-1; tentatively, D is TRBD2 (5 bases). CDR1 is KGHSH and CDR2 is LQKENI in the germline V gene. Trimming removed 2 bases at V and 7 bases at J, with 12 bases between. The CDR3 is made up of 14 amino acids. CDR3 sequence (DNA): TGTGCCAGCTCACCATTGTATCGAGGGAATGAGCAGTTCTTC. Amino acids: CASSPLYRGNEQFF.

The chain combines TRBV3-1 with TRBJ1-1, with D unresolved. V was cut by 1 base and J by 0 bases, with 15 bases left in between. The CDR3 is 17 amino acids. Germline lookup yields CDR1 LGHDT and CDR2 YNNKEL (reference sequence). The DNA for the CDR3 is TGTGCCAGCAGCCAAGCAATGAGGGCCACAGTGAACACTGAAGCTTTCTTT. This codes for CASSQAMRATVNTEAFF.

The V call is TRBV10-3, the J call TRBJ1-1; D is uncertain. Trimming stripped 2 bases from V and 4 bases from J, with 14 bases between. Germline values: CDR1 ENHRY, CDR2 SYGVKD. There are 15 residues in the CDR3. CDR3 bases: TGTGCCATCAGTGAGGAGGGCAGCCTGGGCACTGAAGCTTTCTTT. This sequence encodes CAISEEGSLGTEAFF.

This clonotype was seen a handful of times. The CDR3 does not close with the conserved phenylalanine or tryptophan, likely indicating a read error. The chain joins TRBV2 to TRBJ2-3; 11 nucleotides line up with TRBD2. The J segment lost 3 bases and the V segment lost 6 bases, leaving 5 bases of the junction unmatched. There are 15 residues in the CDR3. CDR1 is SNHLY, CDR2 FYNNEI, per germline. The CDR3 nucleotides read TGTGCCAGCAGATCGGGACTAGCGGCTACAGATACGCAGTATATT. Encoded protein: CASRSGLAATDTQYI.

This clonotype has only a few counts. The chain uses TRBV15 and TRBJ2-4; D is perhaps TRBD2 (5 bases). Germline CDR1 and CDR2: LNHNV and YYDKDF (reference sequence). CDR3 length: 16 amino acids. The V and J ends lost 3 bases and 1 base respectively, with 13 bases between them. CDR3 protein: CATSRVGKSAKNIQYF. Here the CDR3 DNA reads TGTGCCACCAGCAGGGTCGGGAAATCGGCCAAAAACATTCAGTACTTC. Looking up the rest from reference TRBV15 and TRBJ2-4 gives the full variable domain: DAMVIQNPRYQVTQFGKPVTLSCSQTLNHNVMYWYQQKSSQAPKLLFHYYDKDFNNEADTPDNFQSRRPNTSFCFLDIRSPGLGDTAMYLCATSRVGKSAKNIQYFGAGTRLSVL.

This chain joins TRBV10-3 and TRBJ2-7; D gene uncertain. The CDR3 loop spans 15 amino acids. Germline V lookup: CDR1 ENHRY, CDR2 SYGVKD. Trimming removed 3 bases at V and 5 bases at J, with 17 bases between. The CDR3, as DNA: TGTGCCATCAGTGAAGTCCTGACCTCTCTCCACGAGCAGTACTTC. This sequence encodes CAISEVLTSLHEQYF.

This clonotype was counted between two and nine times. The chain has TRBV20-1 and TRBJ2-3; no clear D gene. Looked up from germline, CDR1 is DFQATT and CDR2 is SNEGSKA (reference sequence). Trimming took off 0 bases at V and 3 bases at J, with 13 bases between the two ends. This CDR3 is 15 amino acids long. The chain's CDR3 is CSARDDQVGTDTQYF. The CDR3 DNA sequence: TGCAGTGCTAGAGATGATCAGGTTGGAACAGATACGCAGTATTTT.

V is TRBV7-6 and J is TRBJ1-6; 7 positions match TRBD1. The CDR3 has 14 amino acids. V was clipped by 3 bases and J by 9 bases; unmatched bases: 5. CDR1 SGHVS and CDR2 FNYEAQ come from the germline V gene. CDR3 loop: CASSLGTATSPLHF. For the CDR3, the DNA is TGTGCCAGCAGCTTGGGGACAGCTACTTCACCCCTCCACTTT.

The rearrangement links TRBV2 to TRBJ2-1, with 8 bases lining up with TRBD2. Per germline, CDR1 SNHLY and CDR2 FYNNEI. Trimming at V came to 1 base and at J to 7 bases, leaving 6 bases not matched to a gene. The CDR3 is made up of 15 amino acids. CDR3 loop: CASSEVAGLGNEQFF. DNA for the CDR3: TGTGCCAGCAGTGAAGTAGCGGGGTTGGGAAATGAGCAGTTCTTC. Combining the CDR3 with reference TRBV2 and TRBJ2-1 gives the whole variable domain EPEVTQTPSHQVTQMGQEVILRCVPISNHLYFYWYRQILGQKVEFLVSFYNNEISEKSEIFDDQFSVERPDGSNFTLKIRSTKLEDSAMYFCASSEVAGLGNEQFFGPGTRLTVL.

The V gene is TRBV5-1, the J gene TRBJ2-1; D may be TRBD2 (7 bases). The CDR3 length is 13 residues. Germline CDR1 and CDR2: SGHRS and YFSETQ. Trimming took off 1 base at V and 10 bases at J, with 12 bases between the two ends. The CDR3 DNA is TGCGCCAGCAGCTTGCACAGGGAGGGCGAGCAGTTCTTC. Encoded protein: CASSLHREGEQFF.

There are a few counts of this clonotype. This chain links TRBV5-1 with TRBJ2-3; the D gene is possibly TRBD2 (5 bases). The germline V gene has CDR1 SGHRS and CDR2 YFSETQ. The length of the CDR3 is 12 residues. V lost 8 bases, J lost 6 bases, and 13 bases lay in between. The CDR3 bases are TGCGCCAGTGGGGAGTCGGGCGATACGCAGTATTTT. This translates into CASGESGDTQYF.

V gene TRBV20-1 combines with J gene TRBJ2-3; TRBD2 aligns across 11 bases. CDR3 length: 16 residues. With V trimmed by 1 base and J by 1 base, 4 bases remained unmatched. CDR1 is DFQATT, CDR2 SNEGSKA, per germline (reference sequence). The CDR3 protein is CSARALTSGGTDTQYF. The CDR3 bases are TGCAGTGCTAGAGCCCTGACTAGCGGGGGCACAGATACGCAGTATTTT.

The CDR3 coding sequence is TGCAGTGTTAGGGACAGGGACAATGAGCAGTTCTTC. Protein: CSVRDRDNEQFF. The chain couples TRBV20-1 to TRBJ2-1; TRBD1 aligns across 9 bases. V lost 7 bases to trimming and J lost 5 bases; unmatched junction nucleotides: 3. CDR1 and CDR2 from the germline V gene are DFQATT and SNEGSKA (reference sequence). The CDR3 sequence is 12 residues long.

V usage is TRBV6-1 and J usage is TRBJ1-1, with a possible D match to TRBD1 (6 bases). V was trimmed by 7 bases and J by 10 bases, leaving 22 bases between them. The CDR3 spans 14 residues. Germline assignment: CDR1 MNHNS and CDR2 SASEGT. The CDR3 reads CASNLDRTYLVAFF. DNA of the CDR3: TGTGCCAGCAATCTGGACAGAACCTACTTGGTAGCTTTCTTT.

This clonotype appeared a few times. The chain employs TRBV7-9 and TRBJ2-7; 7 nucleotides line up with TRBD2. CDR1 and CDR2 (germline): SEHNR, FQNEAQ (reference sequence). The CDR3 consists of 15 residues. The V and J ends lost 4 bases and 3 bases, in that order; junction bases with no gene match: 9. This chain's CDR3 is CASSSLSGVDYEQYF. CDR3 DNA: TGTGCCAGCAGCTCCTTGAGCGGGGTAGACTACGAGCAGTACTTC. The entire variable domain, with the rest obtained from reference TRBV7-9 and TRBJ2-7, is as follows: DTGVSQNPRHKITKRGQNVTFRCDPISEHNRLYWYRQTLGQGPEFLTYFQNEAQLEKSRLLSDRFSAERPKGSFSTLEIQRTEQGDSAMYLCASSSLSGVDYEQYFGPGTRLTVT.

The chain's CDR3 is CAISEGGIQETQYF. CDR3 DNA: TGTGCCATCAGTGAAGGGGGAATCCAAGAGACCCAGTACTTC. J is TRBJ2-5 and V is TRBV10-3, with D perhaps TRBD1 (6 bases). The V end lost 3 bases, the J end lost 1 base, and 9 bases lay between the germline ends. Germline V gene sequence: CDR1 ENHRY, CDR2 SYGVKD. This CDR3 region has 14 residues.

The chain joins TRBV12-3 or TRBV12-4 to TRBJ2-7; perhaps TRBD1 as D (5 bases). This CDR3 is built from 14 residues. V lost 3 bases to trimming and J lost 3 bases, with 12 bases between them. The CDR3 nucleotides read TGTGCCAGCAGTTTTATGGGGCCTAGCTACGAGCAGTACTTC. It is translated as CASSFMGPSYEQYF.

The chain joins TRBV6-2 or TRBV6-3 to TRBJ2-5; a possible D gene is TRBD2 (7 bases). Germline values: CDR1 MNHEY, CDR2 SVGEGT. The CDR3 length is 16 residues. V lost 0 bases and J 1 base, leaving 12 bases between the germline ends. CDR3 region: CASSYSTSRGQETQYF. CDR3 DNA: TGTGCCAGCAGTTACTCGACTAGCAGGGGCCAAGAGACCCAGTACTTC.

J is TRBJ2-3 and V is TRBV12-3 or TRBV12-4; possibly TRBD1 or TRBD2 for D (5 bases each). The germline V and J ends were trimmed by 5 bases and 0 bases, with 18 bases remaining between them. The CDR3 runs to 17 residues. This chain's CDR3 is CASSPLWGSESTDTQYF. As DNA, the CDR3 is TGTGCCAGCAGTCCCCTATGGGGGAGCGAAAGCACAGATACGCAGTATTTT.

CDR3: CASSHHTANTGELFF. In DNA, the CDR3 is TGTGCCAGCAGCCATCATACAGCGAACACCGGGGAGCTGTTTTTT. This sequence joins TRBV7-9 and TRBJ2-2, with D uncertain. In germline, CDR1 is SEHNR, CDR2 FQNEAQ (reference sequence). Deletions cut 5 bases from V and 0 bases from J, with 10 bases between. This CDR3 has 15 amino acids.

The table lists this clonotype with a few counts. The chain carries TRBV28 and TRBJ1-1, with D maybe TRBD1 (6 bases). Trimming removed 5 bases at V and 4 bases at J, with 23 bases between. Germline loops: CDR1 MDHEN, CDR2 SYDVKM. This CDR3 comprises 17 residues. CDR3 sequence: CASSPGGAGAVGTEAFF. DNA of the CDR3: TGTGCCAGCAGTCCGGGAGGGGCAGGGGCCGTAGGCACTGAAGCTTTCTTT.

The CDR3, as DNA: TGCGCCAGCAGCGGCACCCTACTAGCGGGGGAGTACAATGAGCAGTTCTTC. Translation gives CASSGTLLAGEYNEQFF. The chain recombines TRBV5-1 with TRBJ2-1, with 11 bases aligning to TRBD2. This CDR3 comprises 17 residues. In germline, CDR1 is SGHRS, CDR2 YFSETQ. V trimming: 4 bases; J trimming: 4 bases; junction bases outside the gene matches: 10.

The chain recombines TRBV7-6 with TRBJ1-2; tentative D call: TRBD1 (5 bases). With 5 bases removed from V and 12 bases from J, the gap between germline ends came to 10 bases. The CDR3 length is 10 residues. The germline V gene has CDR1 SGHVS and CDR2 FNYEAQ. The CDR3 loop reads CASSQGAHTF. CDR3 DNA sequence: TGTGCCAGCAGCCAAGGGGCCCACACCTTC.

This clonotype was counted between two and nine times. The J gene is TRBJ2-7, the V gene TRBV28, with 7 positions matching TRBD2. V was pared by 7 bases and J by 5 bases, with 5 bases of the junction left unmatched. Germline V gene sequence: CDR1 MDHEN, CDR2 SYDVKM. This CDR3 has 12 residues. CDR3 nucleotides: TGTGCCAGCACTTGGCGGGGGAACGAGCAGTACTTC. It translates to CASTWRGNEQYF.

This clonotype was seen a handful of times. The rearrangement joins TRBV20-1 to TRBJ2-3, with D unresolved. The V end lost 0 bases, the J end lost 2 bases, and 3 bases lay between the germline ends. CDR3 size: 12 residues. The germline gives CDR1 DFQATT, CDR2 SNEGSKA (reference sequence). The CDR3 region has the DNA TGCAGTGCTAGAGATAACACAGATACGCAGTATTTT. It yields the protein CSARDNTDTQYF.

This rearrangement joins TRBV14 to TRBJ2-7; TRBD2 aligns across 8 bases. This CDR3 has 16 amino acids. The germline CDR1 and CDR2 sequences are SGHDN and FVKESK. J was trimmed by 0 bases and V by 3 bases; bases with no gene match: 7. As DNA, the CDR3 is TGTGCCAGCAGCCACGGTCGGGGGGGGTACTCCTACGAGCAGTACTTC. It translates to CASSHGRGGYSYEQYF.

This clonotype was detected a few times. The chain couples TRBV12-3 or TRBV12-4 to TRBJ2-1; 8 bases are shared with TRBD1. This CDR3 region has 14 residues. The J segment lost 9 bases and the V segment lost 5 bases, leaving 9 bases of the junction unmatched. CDR3 bases: TGTGCCAGCAGTCCCGAGCCAGGGGGCTCTGAGCAGTTCTTC. Its protein product is CASSPEPGGSEQFF.

The chain couples TRBV7-6 to TRBJ1-1; no clear D. Trimming cost V 2 bases and J 11 bases, with 18 bases left between them. Germline CDR1 SGHVS, CDR2 FNYEAQ. The CDR3 is made up of 14 amino acids. The CDR3 here is CASSLLGDMTGAFF. The DNA of the CDR3 is TGTGCCAGCAGCTTATTGGGAGACATGACTGGGGCTTTCTTT.

A few counts support this clonotype. This chain links TRBV20-1 with TRBJ2-7; 9 nucleotides line up with TRBD1. The germline gives CDR1 DFQATT, CDR2 SNEGSKA (reference sequence). V shed 5 bases and J 3 bases; nucleotides not matched to a gene: 5. The CDR3 runs to 13 residues. CDR3: CSAVRQGVYEQYF. For the CDR3, the DNA is TGCAGTGCTGTGAGACAGGGGGTCTACGAGCAGTACTTC.

This clonotype was seen a handful of times. The chain couples TRBV12-3 or TRBV12-4 to TRBJ2-3; D not certain. The CDR3 loop spans 12 amino acids. With 5 bases removed from V and 4 bases from J, the gap between germline ends came to 7 bases. Here the CDR3 DNA reads TGTGCCAGCAGTCCGGCGCCAGATACGCAGTATTTT. Translating it yields CASSPAPDTQYF.

This clonotype was observed a single time. The gene calls are TRBV20-1 and TRBJ2-3, with 16 positions matching TRBD2. V shed 3 bases, J shed 3 bases, and the junction held 6 bases outside the gene matches. CDR1 is DFQATT and CDR2 is SNEGSKA in the germline V gene (reference sequence). The CDR3 totals 17 residues. DNA for the CDR3: TGCAGTGCTAGTAAGGGGACTAGCGGGGGGGAAACAGATACGCAGTATTTT. Translation: CSASKGTSGGETDTQYF.